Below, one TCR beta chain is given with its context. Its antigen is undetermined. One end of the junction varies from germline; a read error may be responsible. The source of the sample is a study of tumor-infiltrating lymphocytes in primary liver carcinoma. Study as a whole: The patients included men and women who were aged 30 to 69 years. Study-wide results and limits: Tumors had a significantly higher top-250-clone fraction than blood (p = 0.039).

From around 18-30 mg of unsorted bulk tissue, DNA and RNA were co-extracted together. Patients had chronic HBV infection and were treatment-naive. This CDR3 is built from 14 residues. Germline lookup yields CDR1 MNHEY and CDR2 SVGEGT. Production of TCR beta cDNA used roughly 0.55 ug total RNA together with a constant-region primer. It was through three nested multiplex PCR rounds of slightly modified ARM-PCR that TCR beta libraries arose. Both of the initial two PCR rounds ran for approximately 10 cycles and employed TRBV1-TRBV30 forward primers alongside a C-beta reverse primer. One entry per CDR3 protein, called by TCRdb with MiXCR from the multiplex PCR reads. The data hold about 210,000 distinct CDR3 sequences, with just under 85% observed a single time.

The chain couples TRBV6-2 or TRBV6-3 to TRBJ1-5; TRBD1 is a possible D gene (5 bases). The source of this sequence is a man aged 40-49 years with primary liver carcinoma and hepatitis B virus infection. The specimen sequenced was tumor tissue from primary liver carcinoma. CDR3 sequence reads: CVSTLVKGDQPHHF. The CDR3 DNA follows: TGTGTCAGCACCCTGGTGAAAGGGGATCAGCCTCACCATTTT.